This TCR beta chain was retrieved from a study of Ad26.COV2.S vaccination and SARS-CoV-2 variants. Study-wide context: A participant enrolled in the COV1001 Ad26.COV2.S trial arm provided the sample. Donor got 5x10^10 or 1x10^11 viral particles of Ad26.COV2.S.

Treatment denoted: over 15 received Ad26.COV2.S at low or high dose, single or two shots; five or six received placebo; per-sample allocation not given. Sampling was done on day 63 after the first vaccine or placebo injection. A Boston adult aged 18-55 years was the donor. In regard to this clone: Other DNA sequences of this sample code for an identical CDR3.

Method: immunoSEQ multiplex PCR; TCRdb's copy keeps in-frame clones and lacks some. The table includes approximately 350,000 clones, around 86% detected once. From germline, CDR1 is MNHEY and CDR2 SVGAGI. V dropped 4 bases and J dropped 0 bases, with 9 bases sitting between them. The CDR3 is 14 residues long. The sequence came from a person aged 18-60 years who received the Ad26.COV2.S COVID-19 vaccine or a placebo. The sequencing used peripheral blood, collected in a trial of Ad26.COV2.S vaccine versus placebo. The V gene is TRBV6-5, the J gene TRBJ1-1; D may be TRBD1 (5 bases). The CDR3 spells CASSLGTVNTEAFF. The CDR3 coding sequence is TGTGCCAGCAGTTTGGGGACGGTGAACACTGAAGCTTTCTTT.